This T cell receptor (beta chain) emerged from a study of blood T cell repertoires in COVID-19. V shed 2 bases, J shed 3 bases, and the junction held 3 bases outside the gene matches. CDR1 is MDHEN and CDR2 is SYDVKM in the germline V gene. This CDR3 comprises 14 residues. This table comes from immunoSEQ multiplex PCR, and its TCRdb copy is limited to in-frame clones, with some not included. The table lists approximately 200,000 clones, approximately 84% of them singletons. The specimen sequenced was peripheral blood. The chain is built from TRBV28 and TRBJ1-1; 7 nucleotides line up with TRBD1. The receptor was isolated from a man aged 40-49 years with acute or convalescent COVID-19. CDR3 sequence (DNA): TGTGCCAGCAGTTTACGAACAGGGGACACTGAAGCTTTCTTT. Translating it yields CASSLRTGDTEAFF.